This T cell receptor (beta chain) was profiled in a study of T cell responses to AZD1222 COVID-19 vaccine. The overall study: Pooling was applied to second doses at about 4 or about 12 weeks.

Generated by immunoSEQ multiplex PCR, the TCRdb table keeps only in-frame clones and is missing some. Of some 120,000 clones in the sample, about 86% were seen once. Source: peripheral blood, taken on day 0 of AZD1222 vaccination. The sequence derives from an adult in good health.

DNA of the CDR3: TGTGCCAGCAGCGCTCGCTGGGACCGCTTAGGGAGGGCTGGAAACACCATATATTTT. Protein: CASSARWDRLGRAGNTIYF. The rearrangement uses TRBV9 and TRBJ1-3; perhaps TRBD1 as D (5 bases). The germline V and J ends were trimmed by 3 bases and 2 bases, with 24 bases remaining between them. The CDR3 sequence is 19 residues long. Germline V gene lookup returns CDR1 SGDLS and CDR2 YYNGEE.